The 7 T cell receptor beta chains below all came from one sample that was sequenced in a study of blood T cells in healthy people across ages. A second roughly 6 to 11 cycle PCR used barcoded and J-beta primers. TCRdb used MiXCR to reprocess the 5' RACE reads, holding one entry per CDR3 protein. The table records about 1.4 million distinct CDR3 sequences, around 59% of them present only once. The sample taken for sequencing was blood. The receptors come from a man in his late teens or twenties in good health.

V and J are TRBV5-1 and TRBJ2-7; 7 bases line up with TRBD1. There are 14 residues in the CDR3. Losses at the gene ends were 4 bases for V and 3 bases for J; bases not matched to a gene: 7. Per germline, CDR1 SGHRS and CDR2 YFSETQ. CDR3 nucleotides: TGCGCCAGCAGCCCAGGGGGAATCGACTACGAGCAGTACTTC. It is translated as CASSPGGIDYEQYF.

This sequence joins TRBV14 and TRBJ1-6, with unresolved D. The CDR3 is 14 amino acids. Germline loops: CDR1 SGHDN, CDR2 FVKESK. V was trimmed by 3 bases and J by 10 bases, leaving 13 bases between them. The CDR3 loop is CASSQFIGKSPLHF. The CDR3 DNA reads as TGTGCCAGCAGCCAGTTCATAGGCAAGTCACCCCTCCACTTT.

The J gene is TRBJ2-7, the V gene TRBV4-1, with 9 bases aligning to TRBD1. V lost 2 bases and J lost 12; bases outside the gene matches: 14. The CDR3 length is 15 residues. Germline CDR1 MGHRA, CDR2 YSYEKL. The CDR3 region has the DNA TGCGCCAGCAGCCAACCGATCCGGGACAGGGAGGTCGTGTACTTC. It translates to CASSQPIRDREVVYF.

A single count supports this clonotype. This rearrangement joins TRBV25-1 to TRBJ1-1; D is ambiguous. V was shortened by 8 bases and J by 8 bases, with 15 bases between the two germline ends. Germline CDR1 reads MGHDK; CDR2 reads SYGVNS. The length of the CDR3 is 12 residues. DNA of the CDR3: TGTGCCAGCTCGCCGGGTTCGGGGGAAGCTTTCTTT. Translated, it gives CASSPGSGEAFF.

The CDR3 nucleotides read TGTGCCAGCAGCCCGAGGGCCCGGGACAATGAGCAGTTCTTC. This sequence encodes CASSPRARDNEQFF. V is TRBV6-6 and J is TRBJ2-1; TRBD2 is a possible D gene (5 bases). This CDR3 has 14 residues. Trimming cost V 6 bases and J 5 bases, with 14 bases left between them. Germline CDR1 and CDR2: MNHNY and SVGAGI (reference sequence).

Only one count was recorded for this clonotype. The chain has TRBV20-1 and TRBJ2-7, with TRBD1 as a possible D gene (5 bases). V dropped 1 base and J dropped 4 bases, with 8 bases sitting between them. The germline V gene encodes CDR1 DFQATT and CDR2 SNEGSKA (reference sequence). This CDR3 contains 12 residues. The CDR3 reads CSARAAGYEQYF. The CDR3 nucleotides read TGCAGTGCTAGAGCTGCAGGGTACGAGCAGTACTTC.

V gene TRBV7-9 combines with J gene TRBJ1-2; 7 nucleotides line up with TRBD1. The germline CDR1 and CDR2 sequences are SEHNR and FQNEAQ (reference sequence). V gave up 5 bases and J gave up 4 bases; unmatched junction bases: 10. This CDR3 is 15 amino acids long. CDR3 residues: CASSPRQGVSYGYTF. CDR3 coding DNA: TGTGCCAGCAGCCCTAGACAGGGAGTCAGCTATGGCTACACCTTC.